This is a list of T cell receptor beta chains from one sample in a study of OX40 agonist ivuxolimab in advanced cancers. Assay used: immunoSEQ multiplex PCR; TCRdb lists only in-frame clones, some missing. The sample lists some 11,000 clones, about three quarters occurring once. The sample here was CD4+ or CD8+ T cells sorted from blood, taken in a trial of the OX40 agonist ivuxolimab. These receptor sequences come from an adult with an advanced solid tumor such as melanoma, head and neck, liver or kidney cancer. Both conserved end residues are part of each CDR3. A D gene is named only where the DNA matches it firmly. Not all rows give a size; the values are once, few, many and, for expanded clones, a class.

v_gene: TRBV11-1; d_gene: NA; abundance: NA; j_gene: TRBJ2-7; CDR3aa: CASSLYRDAYEQYF; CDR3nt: TGTGCCAGCAGCCTTTACAGGGACGCCTACGAGCAGTACTTC
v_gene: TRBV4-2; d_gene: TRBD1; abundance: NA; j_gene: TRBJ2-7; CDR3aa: CASSQDRGTGSEQYF; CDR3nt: TGTGCCAGCAGCCAAGATCGCGGGACAGGGAGCGAGCAGTACTTC
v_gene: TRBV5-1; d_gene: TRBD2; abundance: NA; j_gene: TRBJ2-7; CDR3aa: CASSSRDYYEQYF; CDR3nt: TGCGCCAGCAGCTCCCGGGACTACTACGAGCAGTACTTC
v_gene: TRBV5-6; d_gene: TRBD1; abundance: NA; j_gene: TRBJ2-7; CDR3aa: CASSVRDSGSYEQYF; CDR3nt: TGTGCCAGCAGCGTAAGGGACAGCGGTTCCTACGAGCAGTACTTC
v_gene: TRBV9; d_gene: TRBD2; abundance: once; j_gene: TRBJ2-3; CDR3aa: CASSAPREGPASTDTQYF; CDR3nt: TGTGCCAGCAGCGCCCCCCGGGAGGGACCAGCCTCCACAGATACGCAGTATTTT
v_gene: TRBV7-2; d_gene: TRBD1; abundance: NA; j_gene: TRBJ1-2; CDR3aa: CASSLTSGGGSGYTF; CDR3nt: TGTGCCAGCAGCCTGACTAGTGGAGGGGGCTCTGGCTACACCTTC
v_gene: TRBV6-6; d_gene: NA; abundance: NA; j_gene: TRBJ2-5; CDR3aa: CASSYPTVETQYF; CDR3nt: TGTGCCAGCAGTTACCCTACGGTGGAGACCCAGTACTTC
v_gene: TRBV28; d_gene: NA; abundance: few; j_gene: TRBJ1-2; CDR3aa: CASSFWTVWGYTF; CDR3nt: TGTGCCAGCAGTTTTTGGACGGTCTGGGGCTACACCTTC
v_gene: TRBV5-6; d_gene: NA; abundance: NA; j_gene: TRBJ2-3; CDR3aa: CASSLDGLASRSTDTQYF; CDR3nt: TGTGCCAGCAGCTTGGATGGTCTAGCGAGCCGTAGCACAGATACGCAGTATTTT
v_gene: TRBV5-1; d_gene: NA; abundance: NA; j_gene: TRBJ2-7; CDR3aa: CASSFRQGPSYEQYF; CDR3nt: TGCGCCAGCAGCTTTCGGCAGGGGCCCTCCTACGAGCAGTACTTC
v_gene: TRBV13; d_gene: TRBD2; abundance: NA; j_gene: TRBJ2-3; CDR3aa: CASSLGLAGLTDTQYF; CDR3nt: TGTGCCAGCAGCCTGGGACTAGCGGGCCTCACAGATACGCAGTATTTT
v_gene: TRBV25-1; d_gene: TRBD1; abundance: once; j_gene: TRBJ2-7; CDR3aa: CASSGDRKIYEQYF; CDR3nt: TGTGCCAGCAGTGGGGACAGAAAAATATACGAGCAGTACTTC
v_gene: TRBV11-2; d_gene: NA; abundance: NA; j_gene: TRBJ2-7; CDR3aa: CASSPTPRQAHEQYF; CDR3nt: TGTGCCAGCAGCCCCACTCCCAGACAGGCCCACGAGCAGTACTTC
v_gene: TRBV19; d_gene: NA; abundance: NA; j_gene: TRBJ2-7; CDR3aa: CASSIAASSYEQYF; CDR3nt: TGTGCCAGTAGTATAGCGGCCAGCTCCTACGAGCAGTACTTC
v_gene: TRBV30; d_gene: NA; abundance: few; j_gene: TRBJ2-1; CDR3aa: CAWSVDEQFF; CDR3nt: TGTGCCTGGAGTGTTGATGAGCAGTTCTTC
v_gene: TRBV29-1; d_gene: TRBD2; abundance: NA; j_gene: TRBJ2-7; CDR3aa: CSVRTSEKIGRHYEQYF; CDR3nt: TGCAGCGTACGGACTAGCGAAAAAATAGGGAGGCACTACGAGCAGTACTTC
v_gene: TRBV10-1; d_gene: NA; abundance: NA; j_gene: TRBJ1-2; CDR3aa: CASSCQERSRKTYGSRKTYGYTF; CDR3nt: TGCGCCAGCAGTTGTCAAGAAAGATCGCGAAAGACCTATGGATCGCGAAAGACCTATGGCTACACCTTC
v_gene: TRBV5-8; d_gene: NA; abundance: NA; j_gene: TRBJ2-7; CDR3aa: CASSLPQGSEQYF; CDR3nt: TGTGCCAGCAGCCTACCCCAGGGGTCCGAGCAGTACTTC
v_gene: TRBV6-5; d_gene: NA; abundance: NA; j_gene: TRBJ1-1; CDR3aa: CASSYSLQNTEAFF; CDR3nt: TGTGCCAGCAGTTACTCACTCCAGAACACTGAAGCTTTCTTT
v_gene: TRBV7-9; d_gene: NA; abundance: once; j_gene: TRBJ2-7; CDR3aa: CASSPDPVRYEQYF; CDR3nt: TGTGCCAGCAGCCCGGACCCCGTTAGGTACGAGCAGTACTTC
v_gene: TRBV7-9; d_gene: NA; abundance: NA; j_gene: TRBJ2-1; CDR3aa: CASSFDSNEQFF; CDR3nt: TGTGCCAGCAGCTTTGACAGCAATGAGCAGTTCTTC
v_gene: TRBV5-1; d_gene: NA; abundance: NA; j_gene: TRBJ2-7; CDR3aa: CASSLAVGPFGYEQYF; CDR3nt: TGCGCCAGCAGCTTGGCCGTTGGGCCCTTTGGCTACGAGCAGTACTTC
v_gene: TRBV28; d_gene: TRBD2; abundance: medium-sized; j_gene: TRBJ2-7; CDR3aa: CASSFGRSSYEQYF; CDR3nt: TGTGCCAGCAGTTTCGGGAGGAGCTCCTACGAGCAGTACTTC
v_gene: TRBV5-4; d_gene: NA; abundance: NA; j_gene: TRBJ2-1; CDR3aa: CASSRTASSYNEQFF; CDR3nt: TGTGCCAGCAGCAGGACTGCTAGCTCCTACAATGAGCAGTTCTTC
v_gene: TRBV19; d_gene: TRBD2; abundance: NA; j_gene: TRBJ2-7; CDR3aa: CASSQLSGMSGAYEQYF; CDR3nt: TGTGCCAGTAGTCAACTTAGCGGGATGAGTGGGGCCTACGAGCAGTACTTC
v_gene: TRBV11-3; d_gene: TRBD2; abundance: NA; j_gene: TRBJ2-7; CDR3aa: CASSPGQPIAGGPSEQYF; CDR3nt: TGTGCCAGCAGCCCGGGACAGCCAATAGCGGGAGGGCCAAGCGAGCAGTACTTC
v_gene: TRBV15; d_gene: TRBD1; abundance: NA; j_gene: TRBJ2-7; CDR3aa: CATSGTGGSFSYEQYF; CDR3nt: TGTGCCACCAGCGGGACAGGGGGTTCCTTCTCCTACGAGCAGTACTTC
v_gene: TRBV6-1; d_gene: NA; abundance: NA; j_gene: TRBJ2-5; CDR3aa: CASGDYREGETQYF; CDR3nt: TGTGCCAGCGGAGATTACAGGGAAGGAGAGACCCAGTACTTC
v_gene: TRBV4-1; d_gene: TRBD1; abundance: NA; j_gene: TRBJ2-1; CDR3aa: CASRPEGAVLGYNEQFF; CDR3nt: TGCGCCAGCAGACCCGAGGGGGCGGTCCTGGGCTACAATGAGCAGTTCTTC
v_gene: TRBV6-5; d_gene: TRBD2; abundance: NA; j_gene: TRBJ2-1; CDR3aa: CASSYSTSGRGVEQFF; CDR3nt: TGTGCCAGCAGTTACTCGACTAGCGGGAGAGGGGTTGAGCAGTTCTTC
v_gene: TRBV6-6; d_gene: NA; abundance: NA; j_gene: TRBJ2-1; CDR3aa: CAGGGFYNEQFF; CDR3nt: TGTGCCGGGGGAGGTTTCTACAATGAGCAGTTCTTC
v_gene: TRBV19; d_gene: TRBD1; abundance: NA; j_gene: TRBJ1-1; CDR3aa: CASSEETGGFTTEAFF; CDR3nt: TGTGCCAGTAGTGAAGAGACAGGGGGTTTTACCACTGAAGCTTTCTTT
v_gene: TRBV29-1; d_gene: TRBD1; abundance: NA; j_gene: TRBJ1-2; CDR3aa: CSVIGTGGNYGYTF; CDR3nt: TGCAGCGTCATCGGGACAGGGGGGAACTATGGCTACACCTTC
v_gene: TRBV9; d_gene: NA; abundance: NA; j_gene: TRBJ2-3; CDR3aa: CASSVAVSGHTQYF; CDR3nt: TGTGCCAGCAGCGTAGCGGTTAGCGGTCATACGCAGTATTTT
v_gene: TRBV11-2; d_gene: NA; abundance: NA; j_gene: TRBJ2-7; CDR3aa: CASSLVKSSYEQYF; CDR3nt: TGTGCCAGCAGCTTAGTCAAGAGCTCCTACGAGCAGTACTTC
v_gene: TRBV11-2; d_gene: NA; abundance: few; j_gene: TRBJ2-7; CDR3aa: CASSLFTAYEQYF; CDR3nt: TGTGCCAGCAGCTTATTTACGGCCTACGAGCAGTACTTC
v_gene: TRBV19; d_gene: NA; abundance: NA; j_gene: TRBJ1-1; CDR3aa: CASRTWVNTEAFF; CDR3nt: TGTGCCAGCCGGACATGGGTAAACACTGAAGCTTTCTTT
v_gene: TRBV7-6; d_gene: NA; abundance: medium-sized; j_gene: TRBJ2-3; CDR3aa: CASSSRAGVETDTQYF; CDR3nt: TGTGCCAGCAGCTCGAGGGCAGGGGTTGAAACAGATACGCAGTATTTT
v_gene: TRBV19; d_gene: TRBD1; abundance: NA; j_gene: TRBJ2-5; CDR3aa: CASSTPGTGLQETQYF; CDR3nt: TGTGCCAGTAGTACCCCCGGGACAGGTCTCCAAGAGACCCAGTACTTC